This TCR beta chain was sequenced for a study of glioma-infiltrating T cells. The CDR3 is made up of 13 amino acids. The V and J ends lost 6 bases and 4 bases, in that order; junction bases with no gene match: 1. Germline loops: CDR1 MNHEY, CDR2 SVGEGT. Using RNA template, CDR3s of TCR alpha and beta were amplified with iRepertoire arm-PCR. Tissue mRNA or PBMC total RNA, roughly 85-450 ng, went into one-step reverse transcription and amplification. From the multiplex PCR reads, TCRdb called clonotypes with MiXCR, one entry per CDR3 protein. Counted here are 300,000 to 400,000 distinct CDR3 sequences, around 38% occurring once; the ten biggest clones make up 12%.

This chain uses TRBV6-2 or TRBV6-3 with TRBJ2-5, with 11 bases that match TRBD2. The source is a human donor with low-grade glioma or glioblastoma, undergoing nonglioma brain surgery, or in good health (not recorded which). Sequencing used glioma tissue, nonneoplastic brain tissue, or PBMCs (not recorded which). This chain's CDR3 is CASRLAGVETQYF. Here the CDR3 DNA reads TGTGCCAGCAGACTAGCGGGAGTAGAGACCCAGTACTTC.